The rows below give T cell receptor beta chains drawn from one sample of a study of shared clonotypes between healthy human individuals. Measured with immunoSEQ multiplex PCR; TCRdb has only the in-frame clones, and not every one. The table includes some 200,000 clones, 90% to 95% detected once. The sequenced sample consisted of naive CD4+ T cells sorted from blood. The origin of the receptors is a woman aged 25 to 45 in good health. Both conserved end residues are part of each CDR3. D genes are given only for firm matches. Some rows have no size entry. The others give once, few or many, or a class for an expanded clone.

V: TRBV23-1
size: .
J: TRBJ2-7
D: TRBD2
DNA: TGCGCCAGCAGTCACAAGGGGAGGGGCTCCTACGAGCAGTACTTC
CDR3: CASSHKGRGSYEQYF

V: TRBV7-2
size: .
J: TRBJ2-3
D: TRBD2
DNA: TGTGCCAGCAGCTTAGATACTAGCGGGAGGGCCGGTAGCACAGATACGCAGTATTTT
CDR3: CASSLDTSGRAGSTDTQYF

V: TRBV27
size: .
J: TRBJ1-5
D: .
DNA: TGTGCCAGCAGTTTTTGGGGGCAGCCCCAGCATTTT
CDR3: CASSFWGQPQHF

V: TRBV28
size: .
J: TRBJ1-5
D: .
DNA: TGTGCCAGCAAGGGGAGCAATCAGCCCCAGCATTTT
CDR3: CASKGSNQPQHF

V: TRBV19
size: .
J: TRBJ1-1
D: .
DNA: TGTGCCAGTAGTATTTCCGGGAACACTGAAGCTTTCTTT
CDR3: CASSISGNTEAFF

V: TRBV28
size: few
J: TRBJ2-7
D: .
DNA: TGTGCCAGCATTTCAGCGGCCTCCTACGAGCAGTACTTC
CDR3: CASISAASYEQYF

V: TRBV18
size: .
J: TRBJ2-1
D: .
DNA: TGTGCCAGCTCACCAGGCGTCGAGAAAAGGTTCTTC
CDR3: CASSPGVEKRFF

V: TRBV25-1
size: .
J: TRBJ2-7
D: .
DNA: TGTGCCAGGACAACAGGGACTCCCTCCTACGAGCAGTACTTC
CDR3: CARTTGTPSYEQYF

V: TRBV18
size: .
J: TRBJ2-1
D: .
DNA: TGTGCCAGCTCCCTAAACCCCAGCGGTGAGCAGTTCTTC
CDR3: CASSLNPSGEQFF

V: TRBV6-4
size: once
J: TRBJ2-5
D: .
DNA: TGTGCCAGCGGGCAGTGCGGGATTGGAGAGCAGTACTTC
CDR3: CASGQCGIGEQYF

V: TRBV6-5
size: .
J: TRBJ1-1
D: .
DNA: TGTGCCAGCAGTTATGGGGCTGGGATGAACACTGAAGCTTTCTTT
CDR3: CASSYGAGMNTEAFF

V: TRBV11-2
size: once
J: TRBJ2-1
D: TRBD2
DNA: TGTGCCAGCCGATCCGAGCGGGAGAGGTACTATGAGCAGTTCTTC
CDR3: CASRSERERYYEQFF

V: TRBV7-2
size: .
J: TRBJ2-3
D: .
DNA: TGTGCCAGCAGCTCCCCCCGCCTAGTTGATACGCAGTATTTT
CDR3: CASSSPRLVDTQYF

V: TRBV11-2
size: .
J: TRBJ2-7
D: TRBD1
DNA: TGTGCCAGCAGCTTAGAGGGACAGGCCAAGAACTTC
CDR3: CASSLEGQAKNF

V: TRBV28
size: .
J: TRBJ1-1
D: .
DNA: TGTGCCACGACGGGGGATTGGGCCGGGGCAGCTTTCTTT
CDR3: CATTGDWAGAAFF

V: TRBV7-3
size: few
J: TRBJ2-7
D: TRBD2
DNA: TGTGCCAGCAGCTTAACCCCGGGACTAGCGGGAGAGGACGAGCAGTACTTC
CDR3: CASSLTPGLAGEDEQYF

V: TRBV2
size: once
J: TRBJ2-7
D: .
DNA: TGTGCCAGCAGTGTCGGTCACGGGCTGTGGAACGAGCAGTACTTC
CDR3: CASSVGHGLWNEQYF

V: TRBV27
size: .
J: TRBJ1-2
D: TRBD1
DNA: TGTGCCAGCAGCCCAGGACAGGGTGCCTATGGCTACACCTTC
CDR3: CASSPGQGAYGYTF

V: TRBV2
size: once
J: TRBJ1-1
D: .
DNA: TGTGCCAGCAGGCGGAGGGCTGAAGCTTTCTTT
CDR3: CASRRRAEAFF

V: TRBV6-5
size: few
J: TRBJ2-7
D: .
DNA: TGTGCCAGCAGTTACCAGTCGGGCGGATCGGTCAAGCAGTACTTC
CDR3: CASSYQSGGSVKQYF

V: TRBV28
size: .
J: TRBJ1-4
D: .
DNA: TGTGCCAGCAGAAACTACTGGACAGCAAATGAAAAACTGTTTTTT
CDR3: CASRNYWTANEKLFF

V: TRBV11-2
size: .
J: TRBJ2-5
D: TRBD2
DNA: TGTGCCAGCAGCTTAGGTGTGACTAGCGGGCAAGAGACCCAGTACTTC
CDR3: CASSLGVTSGQETQYF

V: TRBV11-2
size: .
J: TRBJ2-7
D: .
DNA: TGTGCCAGCAGCCTGCAGCGGGACAGCTACGAGCAGTACTTC
CDR3: CASSLQRDSYEQYF

V: TRBV5-4
size: .
J: TRBJ1-1
D: TRBD1
DNA: TGTGCCAGCAGCTTGGATGGGACAGTCGAGGGAGCTTTCTTT
CDR3: CASSLDGTVEGAFF

V: TRBV28
size: .
J: TRBJ2-7
D: TRBD2
DNA: TGTGCCAGCACCCGGCAGGCTAGCGGGACAGTCCCCTTGGAGCAGTACTTC
CDR3: CASTRQASGTVPLEQYF

V: TRBV5-1
size: .
J: TRBJ1-1
D: TRBD1
DNA: TGCGCCAGCAGCAGAGGGACAGAGGGTGAAGCTTTCTTT
CDR3: CASSRGTEGEAFF

V: TRBV18
size: .
J: TRBJ2-1
D: .
DNA: TGTGCCAGCTCACCCCCCCTATACAATGAGCAGTTCTTC
CDR3: CASSPPLYNEQFF

V: TRBV27
size: .
J: TRBJ1-5
D: TRBD1
DNA: TGTGCCAGCACCCTGGGACAGGGGGGTAATCAGCCCCAGCATTTT
CDR3: CASTLGQGGNQPQHF

V: TRBV6-1
size: .
J: TRBJ1-5
D: .
DNA: TGTGCCAGCAGTGAACTGACAGGTTATAGCAATCAGCCCCAGCATTTT
CDR3: CASSELTGYSNQPQHF

V: TRBV7-2
size: once
J: TRBJ1-2
D: .
DNA: TGTGCCAGCAGCTTAGTTCAGGAGATGGGCTACACCTTC
CDR3: CASSLVQEMGYTF

V: TRBV7-2
size: .
J: TRBJ2-7
D: TRBD2
DNA: TGTGCCAGCAGCTCCGATAGCGGGAGCTCCTACGAGCAGTACTTC
CDR3: CASSSDSGSSYEQYF

V: TRBV28
size: .
J: TRBJ2-7
D: .
DNA: TGTGCCAGCTCGCAAGGGGGAAGGGCCTACGAGCAGTACTTC
CDR3: CASSQGGRAYEQYF

V: TRBV29-1
size: .
J: TRBJ2-2
D: TRBD1
DNA: TGCAGCGGCCGGGACAGGGACACCGGGGAGCTGTTTTTT
CDR3: CSGRDRDTGELFF

V: TRBV19
size: once
J: TRBJ2-3
D: .
DNA: TGTGCCAGTAAGGGACCCACAGATACGCAGTATTTT
CDR3: CASKGPTDTQYF

V: TRBV4-1
size: .
J: TRBJ2-7
D: .
DNA: TGCGCCAGCAGCCAAGAGCTGTGGGGAACAGGTTCATTTTTCTACGAGCAGTACTTC
CDR3: CASSQELWGTGSFFYEQYF

V: TRBV27
size: .
J: TRBJ1-5
D: TRBD1
DNA: TGTGCCAGCAGTACAGGGGGCTATCAGCCCCAGCATTTT
CDR3: CASSTGGYQPQHF

V: TRBV29-1
size: .
J: TRBJ2-7
D: .
DNA: TGCAGCGTTGTTGTCGCGACCTACGAGCAGTACTTC
CDR3: CSVVVATYEQYF

V: TRBV7-3
size: once
J: TRBJ1-2
D: TRBD1
DNA: TGTGCCAGCAGCTGGACCGGGACAGGGGAATATGGCTACACCTTC
CDR3: CASSWTGTGEYGYTF

V: TRBV9
size: once
J: TRBJ2-1
D: .
DNA: TGTGCCAGCAGTTATGCTCTGGGGGACAATGAGCAGTTCTTC
CDR3: CASSYALGDNEQFF

V: TRBV13
size: .
J: TRBJ2-3
D: TRBD2
DNA: TGTGCCAGCAGCTCGTGGACTAGCGGGGTTTCTAGCACAGATACGCAGTATTTT
CDR3: CASSSWTSGVSSTDTQYF

V: TRBV7-2
size: .
J: TRBJ2-3
D: .
DNA: TGTGCCAGCAGCTCCGTAGCAGATACGCAGTATTTT
CDR3: CASSSVADTQYF

V: TRBV6-6
size: .
J: TRBJ1-1
D: .
DNA: TGTGCCAGCAGCCTCAGCGACAGGCCAGCTTTCTTT
CDR3: CASSLSDRPAFF

V: TRBV7-9
size: .
J: TRBJ2-3
D: TRBD2
DNA: TGTGCCAGCAGCGAACGACTAGCGGACACAGATACGCAGTATTTT
CDR3: CASSERLADTDTQYF

V: TRBV5-1
size: .
J: TRBJ2-3
D: .
DNA: TGCGCCAGCAGCTTGGCGCGTGATACGCAGTATTTT
CDR3: CASSLARDTQYF

V: TRBV4-1
size: .
J: TRBJ2-7
D: .
DNA: TGCGCCAGCAGCCAAACTAGCTCCTACGAGCAGTACTTC
CDR3: CASSQTSSYEQYF

V: TRBV10-3
size: .
J: TRBJ1-1
D: .
DNA: TGTGCCATCATGGGGAAGAACACTGAAGCTTTCTTT
CDR3: CAIMGKNTEAFF

V: TRBV15
size: .
J: TRBJ2-3
D: .
DNA: TGTGCCACCAGCAGGGGGGAGGGCACAGATACGCAGTATTTT
CDR3: CATSRGEGTDTQYF

V: TRBV18
size: .
J: TRBJ1-1
D: .
DNA: TGTGCCAGCTCATTGACAGACGTTAACACTGAAGCTTTCTTT
CDR3: CASSLTDVNTEAFF

V: TRBV7-2
size: once
J: TRBJ2-5
D: .
DNA: TGTGCCAGCAGCTTCGGGGCCCAGGTGACCCAGTACTTC
CDR3: CASSFGAQVTQYF

V: TRBV15
size: .
J: TRBJ2-6
D: TRBD1
DNA: TGTGCCACCAGCATATCGACAGGGGTCGGGGCCAACGTCCTGACTTTC
CDR3: CATSISTGVGANVLTF